This T cell receptor beta chain was identified during a study of T cell responses to AZD1222 COVID-19 vaccine. Study findings and constraints: Clonal diversity was possibly underestimated, and the donors were mostly white British, with more females. With dominance at 160-218 and 743-854, vaccine-associated CD4 TCRs spanned spike. As reported, nearly half of all spike-specific TCRs target variant regions that are unmutated.

This table comes from immunoSEQ multiplex PCR, and its TCRdb copy is limited to in-frame clones, with some not included. Here the sample spans more than 95,000 clones, 90% being singletons. Of note for this clone: Its target is unknown.

The germline V gene encodes CDR1 SGHDT and CDR2 YYEEEE. The V end lost 3 bases, the J end lost 5 bases, and 14 bases lay between the germline ends. The CDR3 is made up of 14 amino acids. This chain joins TRBV5-6 and TRBJ2-5; TRBD1 might be the D (6 bases). The specimen was peripheral blood, collected on day 0 of AZD1222 vaccination. The TCR comes from an adult in good health. The CDR3 here is CASSSAGTSETQYF. The CDR3 DNA is TGTGCCAGCAGCTCGGCAGGGACATCGGAGACCCAGTACTTC.